This T cell receptor beta chain was captured by sequencing in a study of patients and donors after allogeneic stem cell transplantation. TCRdb re-derived calls from the RT-PCR reads in MiXCR, one entry per CDR3 protein. This table has some 200,000 distinct CDR3 sequences, more than 35% appearing once. The ends were cut back, 6 bases at V and 4 bases at J, with 13 bases in the middle. Germline CDR1 SGHTS, CDR2 YDEGEE. This CDR3 is 13 amino acids long. Sequences were obtained from blood, either unsorted or a sorted T cell fraction (not recorded which). The sequence was collected from a human donor who was either an allogeneic HSCT recipient or a stem cell or donor lymphocyte infusion donor (not recorded which). It is not recorded whose cells these are; they may come from a transplant donor. This chain links TRBV5-8 with TRBJ1-2; D is uncertain. The CDR3 DNA reads as TGTGCCAGCACTCCACCCCAGCTCTATGGCTACACCTTC. This gives the protein CASTPPQLYGYTF.